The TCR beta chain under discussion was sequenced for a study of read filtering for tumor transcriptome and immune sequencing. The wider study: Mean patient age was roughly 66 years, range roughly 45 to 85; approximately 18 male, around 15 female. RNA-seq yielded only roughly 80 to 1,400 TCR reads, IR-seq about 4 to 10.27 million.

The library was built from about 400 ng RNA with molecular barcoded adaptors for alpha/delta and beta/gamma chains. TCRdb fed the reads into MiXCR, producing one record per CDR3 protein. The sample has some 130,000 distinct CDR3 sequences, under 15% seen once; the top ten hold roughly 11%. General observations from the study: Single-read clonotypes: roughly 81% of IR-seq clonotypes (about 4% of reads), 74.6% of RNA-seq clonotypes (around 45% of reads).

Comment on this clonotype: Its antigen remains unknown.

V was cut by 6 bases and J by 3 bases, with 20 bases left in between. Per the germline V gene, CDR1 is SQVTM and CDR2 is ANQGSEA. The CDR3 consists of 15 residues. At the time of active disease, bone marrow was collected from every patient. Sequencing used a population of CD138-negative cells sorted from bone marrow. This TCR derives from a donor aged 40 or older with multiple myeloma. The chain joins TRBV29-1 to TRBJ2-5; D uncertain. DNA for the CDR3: TGCAGCGTAGCCAAAAATAACCTCGTAGAAGAGACCCAGTACTTC. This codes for CSVAKNNLVEETQYF.